This T cell receptor beta chain is drawn from a study of blood T cells in healthy people across ages. PCR was performed a second time for roughly 7 to 12 cycles using a sample-barcoded 5' primer and a J-beta primer mix. Using its own MiXCR run on the 5' RACE reads, TCRdb lists one record per CDR3 protein. The data show about 1,500,000 distinct CDR3 sequences, 28% seen once. With V trimmed by 6 bases and J by 7 bases, 4 bases remained unmatched. The CDR3 loop spans 13 amino acids. The study, taken as a whole, reports: There was no known CMV status for donors, so expanded clonotype changes were possibly confounded.

Note on this clonotype: Its target is unknown.

Sequencing used blood. The origin of this receptor is a woman younger than 45 in good health. The chain combines TRBV12-3 or TRBV12-4 with TRBJ2-2, with TRBD1 identical over 8 bases. Here the CDR3 reads CASSRGRGGELFF. The CDR3, as DNA: TGTGCCAGCAGCAGGGGGCGCGGCGGGGAGCTGTTTTTT.